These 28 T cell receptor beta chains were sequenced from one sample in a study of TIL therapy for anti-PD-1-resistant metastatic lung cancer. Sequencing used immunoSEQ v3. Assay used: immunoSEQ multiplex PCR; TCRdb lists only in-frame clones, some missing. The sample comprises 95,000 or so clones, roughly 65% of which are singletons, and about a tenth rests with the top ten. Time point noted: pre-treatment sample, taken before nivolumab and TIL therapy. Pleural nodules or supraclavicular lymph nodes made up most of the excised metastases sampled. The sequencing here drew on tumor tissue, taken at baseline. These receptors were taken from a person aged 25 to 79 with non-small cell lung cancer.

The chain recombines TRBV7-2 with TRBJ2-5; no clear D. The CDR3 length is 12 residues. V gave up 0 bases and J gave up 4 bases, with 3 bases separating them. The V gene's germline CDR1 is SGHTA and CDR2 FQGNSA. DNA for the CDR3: TGTGCCAGCAGCTTAGCTGGAGAGACCCAGTACTTC. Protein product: CASSLAGETQYF.

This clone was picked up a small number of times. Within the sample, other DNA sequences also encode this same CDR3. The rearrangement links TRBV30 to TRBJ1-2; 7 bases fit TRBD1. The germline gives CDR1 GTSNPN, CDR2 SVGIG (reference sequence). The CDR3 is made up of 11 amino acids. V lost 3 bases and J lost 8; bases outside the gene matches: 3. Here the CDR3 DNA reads TGTGCCTGGAGCACAGGGGCGGGCTACACCTTC. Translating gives CAWSTGAGYTF.

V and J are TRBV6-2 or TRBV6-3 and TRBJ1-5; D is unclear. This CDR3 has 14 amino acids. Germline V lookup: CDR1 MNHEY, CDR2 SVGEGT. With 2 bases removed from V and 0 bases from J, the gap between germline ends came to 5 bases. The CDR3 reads CASSYMYSNQPQHF. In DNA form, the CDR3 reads TGTGCCAGCAGTTACATGTATAGCAATCAGCCCCAGCATTTT.

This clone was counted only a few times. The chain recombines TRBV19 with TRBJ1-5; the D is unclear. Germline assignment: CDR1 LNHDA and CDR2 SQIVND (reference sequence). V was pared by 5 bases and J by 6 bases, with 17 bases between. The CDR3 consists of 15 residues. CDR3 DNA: TGTGCCAGTAGTCGGCGGACGCTTGCCCCTCAGCCCCAGCATTTT. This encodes CASSRRTLAPQPQHF.

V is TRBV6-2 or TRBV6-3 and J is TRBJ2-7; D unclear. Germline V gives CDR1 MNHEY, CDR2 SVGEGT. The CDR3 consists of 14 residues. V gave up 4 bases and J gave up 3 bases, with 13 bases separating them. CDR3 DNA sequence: TGTGCCAGCAGTTTCCGGCAGTGGGGCTACGAGCAGTACTTC. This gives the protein CASSFRQWGYEQYF.

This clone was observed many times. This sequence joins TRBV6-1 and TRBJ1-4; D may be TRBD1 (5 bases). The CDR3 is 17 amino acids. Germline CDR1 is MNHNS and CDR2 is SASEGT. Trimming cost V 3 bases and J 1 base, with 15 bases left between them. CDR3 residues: CASSDLLTGGTNEKLFF. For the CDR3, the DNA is TGTGCCAGCAGTGACTTGCTAACGGGGGGAACTAATGAAAAACTGTTTTTT.

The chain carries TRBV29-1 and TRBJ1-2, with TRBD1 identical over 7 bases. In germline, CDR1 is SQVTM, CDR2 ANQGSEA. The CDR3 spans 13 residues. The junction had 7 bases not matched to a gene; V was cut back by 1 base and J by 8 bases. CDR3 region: CSVEAGQSTGYTF. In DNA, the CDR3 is TGCAGCGTTGAAGCGGGACAGTCTACCGGCTACACCTTC.

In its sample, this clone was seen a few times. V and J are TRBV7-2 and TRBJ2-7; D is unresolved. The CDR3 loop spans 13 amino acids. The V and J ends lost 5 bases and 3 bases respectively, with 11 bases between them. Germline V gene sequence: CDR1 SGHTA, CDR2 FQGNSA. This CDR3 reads CASSPSSVYEQYF. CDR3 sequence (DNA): TGTGCCAGCAGCCCCTCCTCAGTCTACGAGCAGTACTTC.

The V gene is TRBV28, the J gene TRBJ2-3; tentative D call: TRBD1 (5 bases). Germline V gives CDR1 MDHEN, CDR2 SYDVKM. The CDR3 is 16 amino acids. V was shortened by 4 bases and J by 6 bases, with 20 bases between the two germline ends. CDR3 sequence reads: CASSSWALRGVDTQYF. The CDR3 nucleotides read TGTGCCAGCAGTTCATGGGCCTTAAGGGGCGTGGATACGCAGTATTTT.

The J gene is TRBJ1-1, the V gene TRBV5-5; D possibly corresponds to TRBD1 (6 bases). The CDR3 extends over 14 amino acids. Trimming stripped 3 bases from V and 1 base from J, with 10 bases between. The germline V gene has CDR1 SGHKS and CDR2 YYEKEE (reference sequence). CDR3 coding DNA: TGTGCCAGCAGCTCCGGGACACAGAACACTGAAGCTTTCTTT. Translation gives CASSSGTQNTEAFF.

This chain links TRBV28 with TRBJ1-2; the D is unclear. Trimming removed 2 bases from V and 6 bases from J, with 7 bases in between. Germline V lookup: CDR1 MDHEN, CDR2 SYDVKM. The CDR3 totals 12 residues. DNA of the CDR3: TGTGCCAGCAGTTTACCTCAGGATGGCTACACCTTC. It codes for CASSLPQDGYTF.

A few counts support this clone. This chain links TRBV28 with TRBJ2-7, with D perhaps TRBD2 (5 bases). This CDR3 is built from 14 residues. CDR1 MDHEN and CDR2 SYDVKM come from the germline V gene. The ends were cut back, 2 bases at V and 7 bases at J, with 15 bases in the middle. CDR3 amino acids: CASSLIQEEEEQYF. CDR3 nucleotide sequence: TGTGCCAGCAGTTTAATTCAGGAGGAGGAAGAGCAGTACTTC.

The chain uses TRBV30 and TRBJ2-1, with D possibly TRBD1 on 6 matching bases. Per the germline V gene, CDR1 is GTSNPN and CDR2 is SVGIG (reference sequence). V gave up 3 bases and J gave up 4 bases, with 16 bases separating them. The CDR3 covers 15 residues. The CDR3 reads CAWRRGQFLYNEQFF. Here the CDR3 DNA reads TGTGCCTGGAGGCGAGGACAGTTCCTATACAATGAGCAGTTCTTC.

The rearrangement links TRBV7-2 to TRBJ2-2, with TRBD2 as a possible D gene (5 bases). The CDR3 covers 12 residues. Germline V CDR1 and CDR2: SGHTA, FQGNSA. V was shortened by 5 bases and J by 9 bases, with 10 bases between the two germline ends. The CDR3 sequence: CASSTLGRELFF. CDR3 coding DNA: TGTGCCAGCAGCACACTCGGGAGGGAGCTGTTTTTT.

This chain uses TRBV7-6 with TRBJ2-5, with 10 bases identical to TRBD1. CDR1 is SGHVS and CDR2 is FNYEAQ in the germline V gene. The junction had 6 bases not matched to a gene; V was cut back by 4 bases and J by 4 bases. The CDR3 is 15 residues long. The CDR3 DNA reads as TGTGCCAGCAGCTCGGGACAGGGGAGGGGAGAGACCCAGTACTTC. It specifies CASSSGQGRGETQYF.

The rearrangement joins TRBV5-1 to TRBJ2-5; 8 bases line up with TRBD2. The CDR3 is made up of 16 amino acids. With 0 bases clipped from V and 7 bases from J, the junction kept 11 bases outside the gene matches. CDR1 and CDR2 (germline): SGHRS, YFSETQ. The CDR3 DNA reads TGCGCCAGCAGCTTGGTAACTAGCGGTCGTGGGGGGACCCAGTACTTC. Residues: CASSLVTSGRGGTQYF.

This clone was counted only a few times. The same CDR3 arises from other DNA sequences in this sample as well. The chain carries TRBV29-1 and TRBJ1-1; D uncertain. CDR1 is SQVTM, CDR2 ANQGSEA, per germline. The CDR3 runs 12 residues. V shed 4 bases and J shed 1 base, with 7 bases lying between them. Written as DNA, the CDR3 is TGCAGCGTTGTAGGCGGGAACACTGAAGCTTTCTTT. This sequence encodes CSVVGGNTEAFF.

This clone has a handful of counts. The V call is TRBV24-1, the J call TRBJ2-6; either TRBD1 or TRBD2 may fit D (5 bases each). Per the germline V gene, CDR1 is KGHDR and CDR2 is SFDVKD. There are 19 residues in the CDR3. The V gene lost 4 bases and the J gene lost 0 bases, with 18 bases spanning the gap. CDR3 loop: CATSDQKRDGDSGANVLTF. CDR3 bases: TGTGCCACCAGTGACCAGAAACGGGACGGTGACTCTGGGGCCAACGTCCTGACTTTC.

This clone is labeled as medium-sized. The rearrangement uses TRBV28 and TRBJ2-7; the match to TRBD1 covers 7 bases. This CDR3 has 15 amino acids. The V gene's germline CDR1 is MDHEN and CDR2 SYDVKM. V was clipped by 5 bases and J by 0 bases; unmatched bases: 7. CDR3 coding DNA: TGTGCCAGCAGTACGACAGGGACGAGCTCCTACGAGCAGTACTTC. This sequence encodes CASSTTGTSSYEQYF.

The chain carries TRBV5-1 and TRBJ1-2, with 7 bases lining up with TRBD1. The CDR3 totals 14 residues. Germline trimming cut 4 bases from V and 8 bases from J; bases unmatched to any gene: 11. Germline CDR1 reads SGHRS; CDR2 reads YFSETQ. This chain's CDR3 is CASSGSDRIEGYTF. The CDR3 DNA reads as TGCGCCAGCAGCGGGTCGGACAGGATCGAGGGCTACACCTTC.

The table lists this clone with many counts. CDR3 bases: TGTGCCAGCAGCCAACGCAGTTCGGGGGGAACCGGGGAGCTGTTTTTT. Its translation is CASSQRSSGGTGELFF. The V gene is TRBV4-2, the J gene TRBJ2-2; 7 nucleotides match TRBD2. Germline lookup yields CDR1 LGHNA and CDR2 YNFKEQ. The CDR3 runs 16 residues. The V segment lost 2 bases and the J segment 5 bases; nucleotides outside the gene matches: 8.

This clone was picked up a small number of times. CDR3 nucleotide sequence: TGCGCCAGCAGCCGTAGCGGGAGGGGGGGAGAGACCCAGTACTTC. Protein: CASSRSGRGGETQYF. The chain couples TRBV10-2 to TRBJ2-5; 11 bases are a match to TRBD2. From germline, CDR1 is WSHSY and CDR2 SAAADI. The CDR3 has 15 amino acids. V shed 6 bases, J shed 4 bases, and the junction held 7 bases outside the gene matches.

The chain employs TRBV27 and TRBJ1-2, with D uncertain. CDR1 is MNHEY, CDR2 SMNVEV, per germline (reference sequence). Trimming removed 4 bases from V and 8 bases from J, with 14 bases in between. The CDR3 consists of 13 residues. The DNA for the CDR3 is TGTGCCAGCAGTTACCGGGGTATCATGGGCTACACCTTC. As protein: CASSYRGIMGYTF.

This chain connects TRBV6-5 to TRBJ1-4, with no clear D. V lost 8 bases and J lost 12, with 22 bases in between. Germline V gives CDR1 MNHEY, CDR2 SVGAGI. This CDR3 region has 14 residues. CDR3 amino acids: CASRFLSPSNQLFF. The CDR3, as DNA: TGTGCCAGCCGATTCCTTTCGCCGTCTAACCAACTGTTTTTT.

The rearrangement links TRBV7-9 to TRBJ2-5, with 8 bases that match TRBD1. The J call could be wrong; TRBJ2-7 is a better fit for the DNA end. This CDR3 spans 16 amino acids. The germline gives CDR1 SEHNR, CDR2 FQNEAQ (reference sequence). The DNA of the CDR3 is TGTGCCAGCAGCTTATACCCCAGGGGGCGGTCCTACGAGCAGTACTTC. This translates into CASSLYPRGRSYEQYF.

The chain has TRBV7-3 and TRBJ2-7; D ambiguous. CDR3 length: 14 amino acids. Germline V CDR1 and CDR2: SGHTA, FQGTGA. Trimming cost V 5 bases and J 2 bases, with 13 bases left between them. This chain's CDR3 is CASSPSSGPYEQYF. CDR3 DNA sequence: TGTGCCAGCAGCCCCAGTAGTGGACCCTACGAGCAGTACTTC.

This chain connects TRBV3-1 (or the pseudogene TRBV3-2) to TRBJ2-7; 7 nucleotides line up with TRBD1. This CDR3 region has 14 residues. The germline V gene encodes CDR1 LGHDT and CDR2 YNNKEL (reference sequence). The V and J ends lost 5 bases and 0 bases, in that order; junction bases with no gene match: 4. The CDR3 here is CASSDRQGSYEQYF. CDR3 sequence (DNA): TGTGCCAGCAGCGACCGACAGGGCTCCTACGAGCAGTACTTC.

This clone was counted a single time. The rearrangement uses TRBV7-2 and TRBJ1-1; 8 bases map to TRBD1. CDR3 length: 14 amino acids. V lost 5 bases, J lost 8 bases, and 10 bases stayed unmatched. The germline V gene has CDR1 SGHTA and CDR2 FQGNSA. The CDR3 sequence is CASSKGQATTEAFF. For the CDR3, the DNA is TGTGCCAGCAGCAAGGGACAGGCAACAACCGAAGCTTTCTTT.